A selection of T cell receptor beta chains follows, all from one sample in a study of blood T cell repertoires in COVID-19. The assay was immunoSEQ multiplex PCR, and TCRdb's table has in-frame clones only and misses some. The data hold over 250,000 clones, with approximately 86% observed a single time. The sample comprised peripheral blood. These receptors were collected from a man in his forties who had recovered from COVID-19. Both conserved end residues are part of each CDR3. A D gene is named only where the DNA matches it firmly.

D gene: TRBD2; V gene: TRBV4-1; CDR3 protein: CASSQEGMTSGPYNEQFF
D gene: .; V gene: TRBV9; CDR3 protein: CASSVGALGYTF
D gene: TRBD2; V gene: TRBV7-9; CDR3 protein: CASSLLAGPYNEQFF
D gene: TRBD2; V gene: TRBV10-3; CDR3 protein: CAITKGLAGPTGELFF
D gene: TRBD1; V gene: TRBV6-2/TRBV6-3; CDR3 protein: CASSLRQGGYGYTF
D gene: .; V gene: TRBV12-2; CDR3 protein: CASRFRTGTYEQYF
D gene: .; V gene: TRBV3-1/TRBV3-2; CDR3 protein: CASSLSRRPMQYF
D gene: .; V gene: TRBV27; CDR3 protein: CASSSQGIGNYGYTF
D gene: .; V gene: TRBV11-2; CDR3 protein: CASSPGWETQYF
D gene: TRBD1; V gene: TRBV7-9; CDR3 protein: CASSLGGQGGTYEQYF
D gene: TRBD1; V gene: TRBV6-5; CDR3 protein: CASTPDRGKSYEQYF
D gene: TRBD2; V gene: TRBV12-5; CDR3 protein: CASGFLSGRAGVQYF
D gene: .; V gene: TRBV7-3; CDR3 protein: CASSLTAGAYEQYF
D gene: TRBD1; V gene: TRBV5-4; CDR3 protein: CASSWGQGYSAVLTF
D gene: .; V gene: TRBV14; CDR3 protein: CASSPHAGSNEKLFF